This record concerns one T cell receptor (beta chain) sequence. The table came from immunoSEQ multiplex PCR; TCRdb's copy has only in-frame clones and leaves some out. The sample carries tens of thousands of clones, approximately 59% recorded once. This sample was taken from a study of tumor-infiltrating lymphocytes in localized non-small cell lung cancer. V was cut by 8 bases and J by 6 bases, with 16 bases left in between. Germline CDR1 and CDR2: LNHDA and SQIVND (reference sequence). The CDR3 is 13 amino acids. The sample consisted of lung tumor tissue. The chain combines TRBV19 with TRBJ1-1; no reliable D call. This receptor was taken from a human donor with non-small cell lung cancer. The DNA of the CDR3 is TGTGCCAGTGGACCGGGTTTCCTCTCTGAAGCTTTCTTT. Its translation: CASGPGFLSEAFF.